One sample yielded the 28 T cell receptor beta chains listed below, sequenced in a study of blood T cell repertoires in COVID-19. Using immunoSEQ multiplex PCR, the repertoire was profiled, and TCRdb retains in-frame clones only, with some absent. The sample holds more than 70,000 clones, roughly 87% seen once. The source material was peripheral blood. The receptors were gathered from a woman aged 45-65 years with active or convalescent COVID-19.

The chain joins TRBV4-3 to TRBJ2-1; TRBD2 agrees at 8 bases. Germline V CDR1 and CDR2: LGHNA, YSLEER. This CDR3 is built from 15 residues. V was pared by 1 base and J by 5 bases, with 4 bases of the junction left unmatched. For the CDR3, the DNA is TGCGCCAGCAGCCAAGGACTAGCGAATCACAATGAGCAGTTCTTC. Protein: CASSQGLANHNEQFF.

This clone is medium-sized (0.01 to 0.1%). This CDR3 is CASSPQDRVNYGYTF. The CDR3 DNA reads as TGTGCCAGCAGCCCCCAGGACAGGGTAAACTATGGCTACACCTTC. The chain couples TRBV6-6 to TRBJ1-2; 8 bases line up with TRBD1. The germline V gene encodes CDR1 MNHNY and CDR2 SVGAGI (reference sequence). Trimming took 6 bases from V and 2 from J; bases not matched to a gene: 8. The CDR3 extends over 15 amino acids.

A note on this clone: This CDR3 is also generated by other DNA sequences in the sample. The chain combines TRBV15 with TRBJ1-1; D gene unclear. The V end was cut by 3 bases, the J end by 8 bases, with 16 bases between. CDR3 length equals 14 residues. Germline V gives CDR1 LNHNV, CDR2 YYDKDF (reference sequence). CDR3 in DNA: TGTGCCACCAGCAGGGCTACTAGGACGGTGGAAGCTTTCTTT. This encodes CATSRATRTVEAFF.

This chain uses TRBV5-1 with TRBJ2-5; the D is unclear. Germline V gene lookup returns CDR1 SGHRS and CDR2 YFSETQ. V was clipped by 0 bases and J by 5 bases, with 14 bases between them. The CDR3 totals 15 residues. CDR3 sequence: CASSLGQVGRETQYF. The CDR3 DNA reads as TGCGCCAGCAGCTTGGGGCAGGTCGGTAGGGAGACCCAGTACTTC.

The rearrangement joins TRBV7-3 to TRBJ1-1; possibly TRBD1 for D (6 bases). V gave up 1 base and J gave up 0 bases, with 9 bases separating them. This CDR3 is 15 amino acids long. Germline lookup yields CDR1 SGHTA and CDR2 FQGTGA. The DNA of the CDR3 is TGTGCCAGCAGCTTAAGACAGGTCATGAACACTGAAGCTTTCTTT. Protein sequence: CASSLRQVMNTEAFF.

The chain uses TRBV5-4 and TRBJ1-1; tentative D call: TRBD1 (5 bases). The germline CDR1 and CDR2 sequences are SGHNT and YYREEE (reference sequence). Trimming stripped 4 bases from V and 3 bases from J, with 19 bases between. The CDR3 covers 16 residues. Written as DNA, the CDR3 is TGTGCCAGCAGCGGCGGGGGTGGGGTAGGCCACACTGAAGCTTTCTTT. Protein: CASSGGGGVGHTEAFF.

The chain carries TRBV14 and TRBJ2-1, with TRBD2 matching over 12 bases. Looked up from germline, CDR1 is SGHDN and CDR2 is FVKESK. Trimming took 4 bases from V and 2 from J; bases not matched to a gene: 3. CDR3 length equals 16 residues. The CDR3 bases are TGTGCCAGCAGCCTCCTAGCGGGGGGGACCTACAATGAGCAGTTCTTC. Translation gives CASSLLAGGTYNEQFF. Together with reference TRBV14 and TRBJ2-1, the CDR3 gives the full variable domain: EAGVTQFPSHSVIEKGQTVTLRCDPISGHDNLYWYRRVMGKEIKFLLHFVKESKQDESGMPNNRFLAERTGGTYSTLKVQPAELEDSGVYFCASSLLAGGTYNEQFFGPGTRLTVL.

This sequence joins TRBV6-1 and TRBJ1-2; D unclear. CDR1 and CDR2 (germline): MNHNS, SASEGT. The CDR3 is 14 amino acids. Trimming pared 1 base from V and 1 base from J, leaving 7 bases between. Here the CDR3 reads CASSEGRINYGYTF. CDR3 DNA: TGTGCCAGCAGTGAAGGGAGGATTAACTATGGCTACACCTTC.

CDR3 nucleotide sequence: TGTGCCAGCAGCCCAAACCCTATCGGGGGTAGGGCTTTCTTT. Its protein product is CASSPNPIGGRAFF. The rearrangement uses TRBV11-2 and TRBJ1-1; D is possibly TRBD1 (5 bases). With 5 bases removed from V and 11 bases from J, the gap between germline ends came to 21 bases. Germline assignment: CDR1 SGHAT and CDR2 FQNNGV. The CDR3 length is 14 residues.

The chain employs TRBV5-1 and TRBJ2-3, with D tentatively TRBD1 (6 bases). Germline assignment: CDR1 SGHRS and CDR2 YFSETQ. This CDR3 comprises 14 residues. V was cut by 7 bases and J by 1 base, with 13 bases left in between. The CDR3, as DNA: TGCGCCAGCCGCCTTGCAGGGGGCACAGATACGCAGTATTTT. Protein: CASRLAGGTDTQYF.

The CDR3 region has the DNA TGTGCCAGCAAAACAGGGGTGGTCACTGAAGCTTTCTTT. Amino acid sequence: CASKTGVVTEAFF. The chain recombines TRBV12-3 or TRBV12-4 with TRBJ1-1; 7 bases fit TRBD1. V was pared by 7 bases and J by 4 bases, with 6 bases of the junction left unmatched. This CDR3 comprises 13 residues.

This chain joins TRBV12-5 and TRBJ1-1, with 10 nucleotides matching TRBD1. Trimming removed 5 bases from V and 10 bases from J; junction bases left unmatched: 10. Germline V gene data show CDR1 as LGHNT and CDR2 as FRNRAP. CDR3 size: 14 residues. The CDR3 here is CASGPKGTGVTAFF. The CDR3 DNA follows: TGTGCTAGTGGTCCAAAAGGGACAGGGGTCACAGCTTTCTTT. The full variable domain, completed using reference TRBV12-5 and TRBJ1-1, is DARVTQTPRHKVTEMGQEVTMRCQPILGHNTVFWYRQTMMQGLELLAYFRNRAPLDDSGMPKDRFSAEMPDATLATLKIQPSEPRDSAVYFCASGPKGTGVTAFFGQGTRLTVV.

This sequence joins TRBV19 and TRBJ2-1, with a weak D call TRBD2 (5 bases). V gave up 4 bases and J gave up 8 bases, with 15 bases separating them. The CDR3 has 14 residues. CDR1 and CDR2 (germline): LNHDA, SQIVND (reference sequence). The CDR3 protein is CASSTLGGGDEQFF. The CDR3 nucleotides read TGTGCCAGTAGTACCCTCGGAGGCGGCGATGAGCAGTTCTTC.

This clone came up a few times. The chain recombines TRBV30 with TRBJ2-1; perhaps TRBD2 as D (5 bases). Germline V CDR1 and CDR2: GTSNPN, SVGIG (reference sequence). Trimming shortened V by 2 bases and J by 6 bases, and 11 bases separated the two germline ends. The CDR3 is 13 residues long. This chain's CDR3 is CAWSTGTSNEQFF. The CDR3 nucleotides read TGTGCCTGGAGTACCGGTACTAGCAATGAGCAGTTCTTC. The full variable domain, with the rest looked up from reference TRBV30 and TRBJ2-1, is SQTIHQWPATLVQPVGSPLSLECTVEGTSNPNLYWYRQAAGRGLQLLFYSVGIGQISSEVPQNLSASRPQDRQFILSSKKLLLSDSGFYLCAWSTGTSNEQFFGPGTRLTVL.

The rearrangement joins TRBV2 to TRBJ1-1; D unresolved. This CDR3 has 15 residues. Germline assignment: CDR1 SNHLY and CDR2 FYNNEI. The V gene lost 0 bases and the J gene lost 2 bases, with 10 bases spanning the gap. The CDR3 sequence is CASSEAITANTEAFF. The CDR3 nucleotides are TGTGCCAGCAGTGAAGCGATTACAGCTAACACTGAAGCTTTCTTT. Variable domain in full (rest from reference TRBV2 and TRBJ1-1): EPEVTQTPSHQVTQMGQEVILRCVPISNHLYFYWYRQILGQKVEFLVSFYNNEISEKSEIFDDQFSVERPDGSNFTLKIRSTKLEDSAMYFCASSEAITANTEAFFGQGTRLTVV.

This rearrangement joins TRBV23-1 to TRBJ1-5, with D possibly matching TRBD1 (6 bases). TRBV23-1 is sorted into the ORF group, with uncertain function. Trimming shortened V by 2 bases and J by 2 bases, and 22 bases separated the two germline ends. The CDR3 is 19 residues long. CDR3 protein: CASSQPWGGAGAGNQPQHF. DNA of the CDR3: TGCGCCAGCAGTCAACCCTGGGGGGGTGCGGGGGCGGGCAATCAGCCCCAGCATTTT.

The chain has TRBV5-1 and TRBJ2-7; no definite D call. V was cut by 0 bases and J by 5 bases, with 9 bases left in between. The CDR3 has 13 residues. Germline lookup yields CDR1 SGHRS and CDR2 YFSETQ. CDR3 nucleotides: TGCGCCAGCAGCTTGGTTGAGCGCGACGAGCAGTACTTC. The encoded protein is CASSLVERDEQYF.

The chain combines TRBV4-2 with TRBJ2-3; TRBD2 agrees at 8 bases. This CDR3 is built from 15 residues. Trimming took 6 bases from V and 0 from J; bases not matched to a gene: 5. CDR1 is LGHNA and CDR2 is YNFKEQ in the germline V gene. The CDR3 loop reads CASRYTSGSTDTQYF. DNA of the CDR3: TGTGCCAGCAGGTACACTAGCGGCAGCACAGATACGCAGTATTTT.

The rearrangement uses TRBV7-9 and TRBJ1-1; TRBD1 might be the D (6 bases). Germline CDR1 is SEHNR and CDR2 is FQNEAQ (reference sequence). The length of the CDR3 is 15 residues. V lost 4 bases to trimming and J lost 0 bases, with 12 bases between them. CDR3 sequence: CASSYMDSMNTEAFF. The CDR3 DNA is TGTGCCAGCAGCTATATGGACAGTATGAACACTGAAGCTTTCTTT.

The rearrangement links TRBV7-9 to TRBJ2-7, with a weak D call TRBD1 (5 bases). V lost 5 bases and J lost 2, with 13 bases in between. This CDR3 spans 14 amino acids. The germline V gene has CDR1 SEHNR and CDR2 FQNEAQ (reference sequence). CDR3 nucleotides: TGTGCCAGCAGCAAAACAGGTTTGCCCTACGAGCAGTACTTC. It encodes CASSKTGLPYEQYF.

The CDR3 sequence: CASSWGTPLNTEAFF. CDR3 DNA sequence: TGTGCCAGTAGTTGGGGGACACCCCTGAACACTGAAGCTTTCTTT. This chain connects TRBV19 to TRBJ1-1, with D perhaps matching TRBD1 (6 bases). CDR1 is LNHDA and CDR2 is SQIVND in the germline V gene (reference sequence). V dropped 5 bases and J dropped 0 bases, with 13 bases sitting between them. The CDR3 runs 15 residues.

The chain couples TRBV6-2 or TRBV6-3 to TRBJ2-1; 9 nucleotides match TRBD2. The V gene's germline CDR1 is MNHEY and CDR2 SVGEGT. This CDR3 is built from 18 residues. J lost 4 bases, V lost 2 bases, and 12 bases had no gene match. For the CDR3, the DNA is TGTGCCAGCAGTTACCCGGGGTCACTAGCGGGCCCGTACAATGAGCAGTTCTTC. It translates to CASSYPGSLAGPYNEQFF.

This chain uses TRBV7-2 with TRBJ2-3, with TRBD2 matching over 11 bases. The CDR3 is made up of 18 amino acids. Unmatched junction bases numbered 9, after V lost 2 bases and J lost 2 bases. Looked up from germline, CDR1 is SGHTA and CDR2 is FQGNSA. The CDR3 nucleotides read TGTGCCAGCAGCTTAACTAGCGGGGGCGGGATGAACACAGATACGCAGTATTTT. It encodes CASSLTSGGGMNTDTQYF.

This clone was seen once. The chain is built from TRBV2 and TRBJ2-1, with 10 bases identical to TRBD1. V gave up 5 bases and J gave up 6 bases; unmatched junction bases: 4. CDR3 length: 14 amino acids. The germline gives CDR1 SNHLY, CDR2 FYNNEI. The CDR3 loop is CASSSGQGFNEQFF. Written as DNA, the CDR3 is TGTGCCAGCAGTTCGGGACAGGGGTTCAATGAGCAGTTCTTC. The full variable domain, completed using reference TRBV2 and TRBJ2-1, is EPEVTQTPSHQVTQMGQEVILRCVPISNHLYFYWYRQILGQKVEFLVSFYNNEISEKSEIFDDQFSVERPDGSNFTLKIRSTKLEDSAMYFCASSSGQGFNEQFFGPGTRLTVL.

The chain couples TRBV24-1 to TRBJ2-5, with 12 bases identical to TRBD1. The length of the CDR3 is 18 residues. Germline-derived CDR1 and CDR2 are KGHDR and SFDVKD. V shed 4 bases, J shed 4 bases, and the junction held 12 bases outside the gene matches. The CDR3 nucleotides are TGTGCCACCAGTGACCCGATTGGGGACAGGGGGCTTCCAGAGACCCAGTACTTC. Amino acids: CATSDPIGDRGLPETQYF.

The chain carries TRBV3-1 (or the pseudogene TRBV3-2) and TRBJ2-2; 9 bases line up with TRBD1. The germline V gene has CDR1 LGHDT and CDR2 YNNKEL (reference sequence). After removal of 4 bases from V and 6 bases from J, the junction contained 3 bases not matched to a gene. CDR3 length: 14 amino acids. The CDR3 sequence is CASSRGQGSGELFF. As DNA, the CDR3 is TGTGCCAGCAGCCGGGGACAGGGTTCCGGGGAGCTGTTTTTT.

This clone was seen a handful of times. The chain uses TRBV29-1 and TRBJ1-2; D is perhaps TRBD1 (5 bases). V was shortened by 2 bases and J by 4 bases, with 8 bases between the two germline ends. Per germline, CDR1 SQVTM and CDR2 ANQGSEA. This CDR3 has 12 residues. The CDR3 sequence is CSVEPGPYGYTF. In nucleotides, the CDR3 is TGCAGCGTTGAACCAGGGCCCTATGGCTACACCTTC.

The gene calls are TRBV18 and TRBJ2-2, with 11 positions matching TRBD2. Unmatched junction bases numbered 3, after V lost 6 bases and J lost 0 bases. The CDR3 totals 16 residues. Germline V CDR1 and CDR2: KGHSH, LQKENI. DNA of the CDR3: TGTGCCAGCTCCCGGACTAGCGGGTCGAACACCGGGGAGCTGTTTTTT. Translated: CASSRTSGSNTGELFF.